The 24 T cell receptor beta chains below all came from one sample that was sequenced in a study of identical twins. TCRdb fed the 5' RACE reads into MiXCR, producing one record per CDR3 protein. The repertoire has 570,000 or so distinct CDR3 sequences, 9.6% of them found once; the top ten carry under 3%. These data also formed part of another study, on yellow fever vaccine responses in identical twins.

Sequenced sample: PBMCs. The receptors were gathered from a woman aged 18 to 35 in good health.

This sequence joins TRBV7-2 and TRBJ2-3, with 7 nucleotides matching TRBD2. Germline CDR1 is SGHTA and CDR2 is FQGNSA. Losses at the gene ends were 0 bases for V and 2 bases for J; bases not matched to a gene: 2. The length of the CDR3 is 15 residues. The CDR3 DNA is TGTGCCAGCAGCTTAGCTAGCGGGTACACAGATACGCAGTATTTT. It codes for CASSLASGYTDTQYF. Full variable domain (rest looked up from reference TRBV7-2 and TRBJ2-3): GAGVSQSPSNKVTEKGKDVELRCDPISGHTALYWYRQSLGQGLEFLIYFQGNSAPDKSGLPSDRFSAERTGGSVSTLTIQRTQQEDSAVYLCASSLASGYTDTQYFGPGTRLTVL.

J is TRBJ1-2 and V is TRBV14; no clear D. V lost 0 bases and J 6 bases, leaving 8 bases between the germline ends. Germline values: CDR1 SGHDN, CDR2 FVKESK. The CDR3 is 13 amino acids. The CDR3 DNA sequence: TGTGCCAGCAGCCAAGATAATGTCGATGGCTACACCTTC. It codes for CASSQDNVDGYTF.

This chain links TRBV24-1 with TRBJ1-1; no clear D. Trimming took off 2 bases at V and 3 bases at J, with 6 bases between the two ends. The germline V gene encodes CDR1 KGHDR and CDR2 SFDVKD. This CDR3 region has 13 residues. CDR3 in DNA: TGTGCCACCAGTGATTACCATTACACTGAAGCTTTCTTT. Amino acid sequence: CATSDYHYTEAFF.

The table lists this clonotype with a few counts. The chain couples TRBV5-1 to TRBJ2-3, with TRBD2 as a possible D gene (5 bases). Germline V CDR1 and CDR2: SGHRS, YFSETQ. There are 16 residues in the CDR3. The V end lost 1 base, the J end lost 1 base, and 13 bases lay between the germline ends. The CDR3 sequence is CASSLFNDGGTDTQYF. The CDR3 nucleotides are TGCGCCAGCAGCTTGTTTAACGACGGGGGCACAGATACGCAGTATTTT.

This clonotype appeared a few times. V is TRBV5-1 and J is TRBJ2-1; D remains ambiguous. CDR3 size: 14 residues. V was trimmed by 5 bases and J by 3 bases, leaving 12 bases between them. CDR1 and CDR2 (germline): SGHRS, YFSETQ. CDR3 in amino acids: CASRPEPDYNEQFF. CDR3 DNA sequence: TGCGCCAGCAGACCGGAGCCCGACTACAATGAGCAGTTCTTC.

The V gene is TRBV3-1, the J gene TRBJ2-3, with D uncertain. Trimming stripped 0 bases from V and 7 bases from J, with 8 bases between. Germline assignment: CDR1 LGHDT and CDR2 YNNKEL (reference sequence). This CDR3 has 13 residues. CDR3 in DNA: TGTGCCAGCAGCCAAGAAGGAGTAAATACGCAGTATTTT. Its translation is CASSQEGVNTQYF.

This clonotype has a handful of counts. CDR3 DNA: TGTGCCAGCAGCTTGGTGGGACTAGCCGGGAGAGAGACCCAGTACTTC. Amino acid sequence: CASSLVGLAGRETQYF. This chain joins TRBV5-6 and TRBJ2-5; 9 bases are a match to TRBD2. In germline, CDR1 is SGHDT, CDR2 YYEEEE. V lost 0 bases, J lost 4 bases, and 7 bases stayed unmatched. The CDR3 is 16 residues long.

This clonotype turned up a few times. The chain is built from TRBV10-1 and TRBJ2-7; 7 nucleotides line up with TRBD2. The CDR3 contains 16 residues. Looked up from germline, CDR1 is WNHNN and CDR2 is SYGVQD (reference sequence). With 2 bases clipped from V and 7 bases from J, the junction kept 14 bases outside the gene matches. CDR3 residues: CASSEVRSKAGVEQYF. CDR3 DNA: TGCGCCAGCAGTGAGGTTCGGAGCAAGGCGGGAGTAGAGCAGTACTTC.

This clonotype was recorded a few times. The chain's CDR3 is CATSRAGTVAKNIQYF. CDR3 sequence (DNA): TGTGCCACCAGCAGGGCCGGGACGGTAGCCAAAAACATTCAGTACTTC. The chain uses TRBV15 and TRBJ2-4; D is tentatively TRBD1 or TRBD2 (5 bases each). Germline CDR1 reads LNHNV; CDR2 reads YYDKDF (reference sequence). There are 16 residues in the CDR3. Trimming took off 3 bases at V and 0 bases at J, with 12 bases between the two ends.

This clonotype was found a few times. One junction end disagrees with the germline gene, perhaps due to a read error. CDR3 protein: CAGSLRSYNEQFF. Here the CDR3 DNA reads TGTGCCGGCAGTTTGCGCTCCTACAATGAGCAGTTCTTC. This chain links TRBV28 with TRBJ2-1; no firm D call. Per germline, CDR1 MDHEN and CDR2 SYDVKM. The CDR3 loop spans 13 amino acids.

This clonotype was observed many times. The chain links TRBV20-1 to TRBJ2-1, with 9 nucleotides matching TRBD2. This CDR3 comprises 14 residues. Germline-derived CDR1 and CDR2 are DFQATT and SNEGSKA (reference sequence). J gave up 3 bases and V 3 bases, and 3 bases lay outside the gene matches. The CDR3 DNA is TGCAGTGCTAGTTTAGCGGGGGTCTACAATGAGCAGTTCTTC. Translation: CSASLAGVYNEQFF.

This clonotype was seen a few times. The chain couples TRBV7-9 to TRBJ2-2; D tentatively reads TRBD1 or TRBD2 (5 bases each). This CDR3 is 13 amino acids long. V dropped 5 bases and J dropped 8 bases, with 12 bases sitting between them. From germline, CDR1 is SEHNR and CDR2 FQNEAQ (reference sequence). For the CDR3, the DNA is TGTGCCAGCAGCCCCCCCGGGGCTGGGGAGCTGTTTTTT. It translates to CASSPPGAGELFF.

This clonotype was counted many times. The junction differs from germline at one of its ends, possibly a read error. The chain combines TRBV5-1 with TRBJ2-4; D ambiguous. Germline V gives CDR1 SGHRS, CDR2 YFSETQ. This CDR3 spans 14 amino acids. The CDR3 spells CASSLELAKNIQYF. In DNA form, the CDR3 reads TGTGCCAGCAGCTTAGAACTAGCCAAAAACATTCAGTACTTC. Full variable domain (missing parts from reference TRBV5-1 and TRBJ2-4): KAGVTQTPRYLIKTRGQQVTLSCSPISGHRSVSWYQQTPGQGLQFLFEYFSETQRNKGNFPGRFSGRQFSNSRSEMNVSTLELGDSALYLCASSLELAKNIQYFGAGTRLSVL.

This clonotype was seen a few times. The V and J genes are TRBV19 and TRBJ2-6; the D gene is possibly TRBD2 (6 bases). Germline CDR1 and CDR2: LNHDA and SQIVND (reference sequence). The CDR3 consists of 16 residues. Trimming left V 3 bases short and J 0 bases short, with 9 bases between. CDR3 DNA sequence: TGTGCCAGTAGTATTAGGACTACCTCTGGGGCCAACGTCCTGACTTTC. Translating gives CASSIRTTSGANVLTF.

This clonotype was found a few times. This chain links TRBV7-2 with TRBJ2-3; unclear D gene. Germline CDR1 and CDR2: SGHTA and FQGNSA. This CDR3 region has 14 residues. V lost 4 bases and J 0 bases, leaving 8 bases between the germline ends. Written as DNA, the CDR3 is TGTGCCAGCAGCTCTTTGCGTAGCACAGATACGCAGTATTTT. Protein: CASSSLRSTDTQYF. The full variable domain, its missing parts supplied by reference TRBV7-2 and TRBJ2-3, is GAGVSQSPSNKVTEKGKDVELRCDPISGHTALYWYRQSLGQGLEFLIYFQGNSAPDKSGLPSDRFSAERTGGSVSTLTIQRTQQEDSAVYLCASSSLRSTDTQYFGPGTRLTVL.

This clonotype came up many times. The chain joins TRBV29-1 to TRBJ2-1; the D gene is possibly TRBD1 (5 bases). The CDR3 length is 11 residues. Germline V CDR1 and CDR2: SQVTM, ANQGSEA. The V gene lost 7 bases and the J gene lost 7 bases, with 11 bases spanning the gap. The CDR3 coding sequence is TGCAGCGCGGACAAAGGAAATGAGCAGTTCTTC. This gives the protein CSADKGNEQFF.

This clonotype came up a few times. J is TRBJ2-2 and V is TRBV20-1; D call uncertain. The CDR3 has 13 residues. Germline V lookup: CDR1 DFQATT, CDR2 SNEGSKA (reference sequence). Between the trimmed V and J ends, which lost 1 base and 6 bases, there was a span of 9 bases. CDR3 in amino acids: CSARGPLPGELFF. CDR3 DNA sequence: TGCAGTGCTAGAGGCCCCCTTCCCGGGGAGCTGTTTTTT.

This clonotype was detected a few times. V usage is TRBV11-1 and J usage is TRBJ2-1; 7 bases are shared with TRBD2. The CDR3 runs 18 residues. Germline CDR1 SGHAT, CDR2 FQDESV (reference sequence). J was trimmed by 0 bases and V by 0 bases; bases with no gene match: 8. CDR3 coding DNA: TGTGCCAGCAGCTTAGCGCGGGAGCCGTTACGCTCCTACAATGAGCAGTTCTTC. This sequence encodes CASSLAREPLRSYNEQFF. The full variable domain, completed using reference TRBV11-1 and TRBJ2-1, is EAEVAQSPRYKITEKSQAVAFWCDPISGHATLYWYRQILGQGPELLVQFQDESVVDDSQLPKDRFSAERLKGVDSTLKIQPAELGDSAMYLCASSLAREPLRSYNEQFFGPGTRLTVL.

This clonotype appeared many times. This chain joins TRBV12-3 or TRBV12-4 and TRBJ2-3; D gene ambiguous. The length of the CDR3 is 12 residues. V lost 6 bases, J lost 3 bases, and 7 bases lay in between. CDR3 sequence reads: CASRATTDTQYF. CDR3 sequence (DNA): TGTGCCAGCAGGGCAACAACAGATACGCAGTATTTT.

In its sample, this clonotype was seen a few times. The chain recombines TRBV28 with TRBJ1-2, with D possibly being TRBD1 (5 bases). Germline CDR1 reads MDHEN; CDR2 reads SYDVKM. Trimming stripped 6 bases from V and 3 bases from J, with 11 bases between. CDR3 size: 13 residues. The CDR3 nucleotides are TGTGCCAGCAGCCTGCTAGGGGACTATGGCTACACCTTC. It translates to CASSLLGDYGYTF.

This clonotype has a handful of counts. V and J are TRBV20-1 and TRBJ2-7; D is ambiguous. Trimming pared 2 bases from V and 1 base from J, leaving 9 bases between. The CDR3 length is 13 residues. Germline lookup yields CDR1 DFQATT and CDR2 SNEGSKA (reference sequence). CDR3 DNA: TGCAGTGCTAGACCTACTGATTCCTACGAGCAGTACTTC. Its protein is CSARPTDSYEQYF.

The rearrangement uses TRBV3-1 and TRBJ1-6, with 12 nucleotides matching TRBD1. There are 17 residues in the CDR3. V was clipped by 0 bases and J by 12 bases; unmatched bases: 9. Germline CDR1 LGHDT, CDR2 YNNKEL (reference sequence). Written as DNA, the CDR3 is TGTGCCAGCAGCCAAGAGGTCGGCGGGACAGGGGGCCTACCCCTCCACTTT. This translates into CASSQEVGGTGGLPLHF.

This rearrangement joins TRBV5-1 to TRBJ2-5; D may match TRBD1 or TRBD2 (5 bases each). The CDR3 runs 14 residues. V gave up 4 bases and J gave up 0 bases, with 10 bases separating them. CDR1 and CDR2 (germline): SGHRS, YFSETQ. The chain's CDR3 is CASSAGTYQETQYF. The DNA of the CDR3 is TGCGCCAGCAGCGCTGGGACGTACCAAGAGACCCAGTACTTC.

The chain recombines TRBV7-2 with TRBJ2-3; 11 bases map to TRBD2. CDR3 length: 16 amino acids. From germline, CDR1 is SGHTA and CDR2 FQGNSA. With V trimmed by 1 base and J by 3 bases, 3 bases remained unmatched. The CDR3 here is CASSLDSGGGTDTQYF. The CDR3 nucleotides are TGTGCCAGCAGCTTAGATAGCGGGGGGGGTACAGATACGCAGTATTTT.